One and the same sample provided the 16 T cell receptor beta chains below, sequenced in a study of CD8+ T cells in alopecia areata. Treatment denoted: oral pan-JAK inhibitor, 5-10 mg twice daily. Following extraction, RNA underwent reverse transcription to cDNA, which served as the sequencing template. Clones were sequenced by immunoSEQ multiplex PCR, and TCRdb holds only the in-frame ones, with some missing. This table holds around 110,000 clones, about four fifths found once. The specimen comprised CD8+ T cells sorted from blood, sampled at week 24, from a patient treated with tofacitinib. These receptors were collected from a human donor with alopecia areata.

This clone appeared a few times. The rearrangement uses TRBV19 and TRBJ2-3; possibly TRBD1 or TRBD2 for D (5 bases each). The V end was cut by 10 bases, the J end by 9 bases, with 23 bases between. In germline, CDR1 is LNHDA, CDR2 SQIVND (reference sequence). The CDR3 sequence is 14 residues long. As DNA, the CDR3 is TGTGCCACCGAGTCGACGTACGGGGCAGGGACGCAGTATTTT. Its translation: CATESTYGAGTQYF.

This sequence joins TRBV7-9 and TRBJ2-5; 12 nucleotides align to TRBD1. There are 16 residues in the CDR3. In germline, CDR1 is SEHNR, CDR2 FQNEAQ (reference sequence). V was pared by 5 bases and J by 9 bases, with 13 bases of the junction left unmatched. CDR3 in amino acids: CASSNPRDRGQRAQYF. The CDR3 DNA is TGTGCCAGCAGCAATCCCCGGGACAGGGGGCAGCGGGCCCAGTACTTC.

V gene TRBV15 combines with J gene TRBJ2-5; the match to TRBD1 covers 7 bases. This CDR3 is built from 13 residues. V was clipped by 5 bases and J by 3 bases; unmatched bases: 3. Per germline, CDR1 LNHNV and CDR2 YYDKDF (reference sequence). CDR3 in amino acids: CATSRDREETQYF. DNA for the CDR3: TGTGCCACCAGCCGTGACAGGGAAGAGACCCAGTACTTC.

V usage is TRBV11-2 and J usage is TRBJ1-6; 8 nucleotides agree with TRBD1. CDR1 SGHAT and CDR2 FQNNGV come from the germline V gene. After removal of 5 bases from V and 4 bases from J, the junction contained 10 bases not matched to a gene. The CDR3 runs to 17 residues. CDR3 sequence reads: CASSKDRAPPYNSPLHF. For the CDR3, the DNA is TGTGCCAGCAGCAAGGACAGGGCCCCGCCTTATAATTCACCCCTCCACTTT.

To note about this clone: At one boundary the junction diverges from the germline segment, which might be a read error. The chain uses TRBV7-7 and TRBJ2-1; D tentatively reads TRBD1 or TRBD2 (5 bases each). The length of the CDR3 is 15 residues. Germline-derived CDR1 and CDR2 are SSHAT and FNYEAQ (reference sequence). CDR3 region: CASSSGTLSYNEQFF. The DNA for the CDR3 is TGTGCTAGCAGCTCAGGGACCCTCTCCTACAATGAGCAGTTCTTC.

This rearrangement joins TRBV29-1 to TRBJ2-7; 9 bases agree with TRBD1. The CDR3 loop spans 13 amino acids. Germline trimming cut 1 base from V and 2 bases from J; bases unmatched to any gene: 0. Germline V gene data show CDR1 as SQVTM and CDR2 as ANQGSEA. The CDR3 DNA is TGCAGCGTTGAAGGGACAGGGGCCTACGAGCAGTACTTC. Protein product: CSVEGTGAYEQYF.

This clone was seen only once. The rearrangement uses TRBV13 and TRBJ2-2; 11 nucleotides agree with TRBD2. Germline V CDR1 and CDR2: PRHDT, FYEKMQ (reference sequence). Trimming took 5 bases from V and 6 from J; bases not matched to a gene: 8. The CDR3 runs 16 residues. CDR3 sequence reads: CASSLAGTSGAGELFF. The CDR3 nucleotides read TGTGCCAGCAGCCTTGCCGGGACTAGCGGAGCCGGGGAGCTGTTTTTT. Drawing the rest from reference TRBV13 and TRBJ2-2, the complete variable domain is AAGVIQSPRHLIKEKRETATLKCYPIPRHDTVYWYQQGPGQDPQFLISFYEKMQSDKGSIPDRFSAQQFSDYHSELNMSSLELGDSALYFCASSLAGTSGAGELFFGEGSRLTVL.

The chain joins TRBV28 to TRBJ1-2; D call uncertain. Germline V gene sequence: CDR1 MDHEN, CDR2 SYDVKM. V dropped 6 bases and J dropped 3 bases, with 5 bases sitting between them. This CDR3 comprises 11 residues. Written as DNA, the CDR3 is TGTGCCAGCAGCAGTGACTATGGCTACACCTTC. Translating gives CASSSDYGYTF.

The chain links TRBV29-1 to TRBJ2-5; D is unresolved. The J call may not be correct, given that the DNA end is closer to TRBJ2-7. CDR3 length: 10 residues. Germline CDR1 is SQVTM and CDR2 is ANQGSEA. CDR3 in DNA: TGCAGCGTGAATTTGGGCGAGCAGTACTTC. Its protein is CSVNLGEQYF.

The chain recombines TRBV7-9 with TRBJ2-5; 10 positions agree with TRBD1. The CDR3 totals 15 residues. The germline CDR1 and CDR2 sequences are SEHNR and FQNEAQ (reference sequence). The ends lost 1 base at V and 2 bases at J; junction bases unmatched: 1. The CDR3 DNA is TGTGCCAGCAGCTTAGTGGACAGGGGGCAAGAGACCCAGTACTTC. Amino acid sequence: CASSLVDRGQETQYF.

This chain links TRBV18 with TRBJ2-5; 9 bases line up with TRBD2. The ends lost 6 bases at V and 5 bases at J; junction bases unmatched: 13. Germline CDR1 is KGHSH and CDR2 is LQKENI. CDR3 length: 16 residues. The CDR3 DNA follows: TGTGCCAGCTCCCCTACCGGAGCGGGGGGAATGGAGACCCAGTACTTC. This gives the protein CASSPTGAGGMETQYF.

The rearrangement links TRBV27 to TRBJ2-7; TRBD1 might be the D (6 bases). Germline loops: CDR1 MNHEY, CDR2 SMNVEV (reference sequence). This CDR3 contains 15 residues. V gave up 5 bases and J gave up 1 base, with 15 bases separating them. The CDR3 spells CASSPGTRMSYEQYF. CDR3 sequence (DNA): TGTGCCAGCAGTCCTGGGACAAGAATGTCCTACGAGCAGTACTTC.

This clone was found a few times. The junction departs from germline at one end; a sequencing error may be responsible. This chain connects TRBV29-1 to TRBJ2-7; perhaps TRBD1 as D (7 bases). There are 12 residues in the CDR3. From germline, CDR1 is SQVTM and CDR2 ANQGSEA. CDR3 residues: CSAEQGRNEQYF. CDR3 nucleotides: TGCAGCGCTGAACAGGGGAGGAACGAGCAGTACTTC.

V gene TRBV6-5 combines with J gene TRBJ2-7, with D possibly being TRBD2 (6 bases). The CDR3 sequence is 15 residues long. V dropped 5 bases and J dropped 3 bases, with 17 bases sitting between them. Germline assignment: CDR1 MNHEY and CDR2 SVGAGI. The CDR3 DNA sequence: TGTGCCAGCAGTGGGCCCGGGACTCTCCTCTACGAGCAGTACTTC. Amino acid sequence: CASSGPGTLLYEQYF.

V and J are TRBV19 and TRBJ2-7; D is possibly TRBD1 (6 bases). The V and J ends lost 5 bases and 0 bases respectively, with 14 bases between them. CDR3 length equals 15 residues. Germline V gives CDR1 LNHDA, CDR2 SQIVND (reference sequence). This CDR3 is CASSSRQASSYEQYF. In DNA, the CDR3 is TGTGCCAGTAGTTCACGACAGGCGAGCTCCTACGAGCAGTACTTC.

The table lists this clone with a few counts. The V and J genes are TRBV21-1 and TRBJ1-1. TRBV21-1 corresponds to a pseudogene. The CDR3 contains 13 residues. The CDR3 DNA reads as TGTGCCAGCAGCAAAGATGGGTGGATCGAAGCTTTCTTT. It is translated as CASSKDGWIEAFF.